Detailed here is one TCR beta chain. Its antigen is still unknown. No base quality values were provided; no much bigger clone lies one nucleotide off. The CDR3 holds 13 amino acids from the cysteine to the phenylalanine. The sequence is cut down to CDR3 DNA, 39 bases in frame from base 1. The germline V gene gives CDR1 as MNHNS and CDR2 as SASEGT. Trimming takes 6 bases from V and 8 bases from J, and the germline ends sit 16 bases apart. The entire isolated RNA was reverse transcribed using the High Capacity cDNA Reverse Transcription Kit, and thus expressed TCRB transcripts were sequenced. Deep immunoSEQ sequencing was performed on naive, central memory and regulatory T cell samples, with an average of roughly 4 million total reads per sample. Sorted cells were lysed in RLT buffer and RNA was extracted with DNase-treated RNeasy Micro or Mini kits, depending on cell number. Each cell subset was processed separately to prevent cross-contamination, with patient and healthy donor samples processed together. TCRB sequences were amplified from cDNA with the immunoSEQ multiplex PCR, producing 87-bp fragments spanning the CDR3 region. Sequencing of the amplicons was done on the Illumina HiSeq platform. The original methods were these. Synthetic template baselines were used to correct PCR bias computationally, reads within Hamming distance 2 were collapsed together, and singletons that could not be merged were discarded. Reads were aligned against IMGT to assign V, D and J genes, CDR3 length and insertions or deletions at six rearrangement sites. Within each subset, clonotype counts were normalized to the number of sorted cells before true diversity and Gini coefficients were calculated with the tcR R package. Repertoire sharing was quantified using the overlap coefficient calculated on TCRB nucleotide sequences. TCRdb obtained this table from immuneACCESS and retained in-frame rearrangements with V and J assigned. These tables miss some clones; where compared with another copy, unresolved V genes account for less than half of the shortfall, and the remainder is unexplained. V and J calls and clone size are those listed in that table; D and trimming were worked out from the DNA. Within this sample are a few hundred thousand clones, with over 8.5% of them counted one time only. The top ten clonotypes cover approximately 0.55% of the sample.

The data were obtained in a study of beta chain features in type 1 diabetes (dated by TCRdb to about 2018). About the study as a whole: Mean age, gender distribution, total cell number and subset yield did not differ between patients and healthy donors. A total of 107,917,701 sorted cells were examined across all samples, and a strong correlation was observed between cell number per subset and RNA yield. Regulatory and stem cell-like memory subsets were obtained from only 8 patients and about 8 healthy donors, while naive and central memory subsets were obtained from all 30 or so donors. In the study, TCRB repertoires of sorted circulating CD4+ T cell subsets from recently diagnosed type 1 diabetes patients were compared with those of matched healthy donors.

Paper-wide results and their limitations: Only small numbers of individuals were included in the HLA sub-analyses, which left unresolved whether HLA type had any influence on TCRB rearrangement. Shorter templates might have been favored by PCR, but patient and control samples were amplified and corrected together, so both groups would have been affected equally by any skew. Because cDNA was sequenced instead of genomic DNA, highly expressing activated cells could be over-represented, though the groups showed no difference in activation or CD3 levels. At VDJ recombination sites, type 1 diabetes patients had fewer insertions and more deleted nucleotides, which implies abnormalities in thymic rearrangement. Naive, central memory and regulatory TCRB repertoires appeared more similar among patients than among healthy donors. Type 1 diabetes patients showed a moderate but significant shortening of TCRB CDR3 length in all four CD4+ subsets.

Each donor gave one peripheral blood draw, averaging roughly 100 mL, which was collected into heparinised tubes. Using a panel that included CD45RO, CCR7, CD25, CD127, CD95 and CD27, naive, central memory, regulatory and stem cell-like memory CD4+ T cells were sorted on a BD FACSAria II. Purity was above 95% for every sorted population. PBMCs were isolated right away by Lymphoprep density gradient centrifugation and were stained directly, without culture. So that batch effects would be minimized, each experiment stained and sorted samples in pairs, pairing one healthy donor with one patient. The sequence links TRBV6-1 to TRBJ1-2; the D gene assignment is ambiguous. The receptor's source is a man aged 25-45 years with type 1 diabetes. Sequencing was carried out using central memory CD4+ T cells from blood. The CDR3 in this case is CASSFDGGGGYTF. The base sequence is TGTGCCAGCAGCTTTGACGGTGGAGGGGGCTACACCTTC.